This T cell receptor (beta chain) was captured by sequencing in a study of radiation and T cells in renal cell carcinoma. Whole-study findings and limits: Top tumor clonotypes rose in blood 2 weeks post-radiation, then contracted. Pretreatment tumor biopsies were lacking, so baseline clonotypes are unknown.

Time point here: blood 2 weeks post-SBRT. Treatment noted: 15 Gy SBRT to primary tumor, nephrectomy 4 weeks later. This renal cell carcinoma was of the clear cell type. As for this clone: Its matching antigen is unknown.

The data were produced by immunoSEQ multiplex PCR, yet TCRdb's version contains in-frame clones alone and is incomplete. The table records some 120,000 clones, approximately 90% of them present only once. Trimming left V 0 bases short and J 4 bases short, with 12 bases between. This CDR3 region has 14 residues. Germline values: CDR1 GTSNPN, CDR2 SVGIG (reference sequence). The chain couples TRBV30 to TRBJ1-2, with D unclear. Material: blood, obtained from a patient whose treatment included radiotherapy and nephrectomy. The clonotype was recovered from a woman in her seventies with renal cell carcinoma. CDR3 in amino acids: CAWSVLADAYGYTF. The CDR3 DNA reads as TGTGCCTGGAGTGTACTAGCGGATGCCTATGGCTACACCTTC.